This TCR beta chain was identified in a study of blood T cells in healthy people across ages. Study-level findings and limits: Higher diversity and more naive CD4+ cells were features of long-lived donors, compared to aged donors. Those diversity estimates obtained from one million T cells were thought to be underestimates. PBMCs left unsorted prevented a conclusive naive versus antigen-experienced comparison.

Concerning this clonotype itself: As yet, its antigen is unknown.

Through a sample-barcoded 5' primer and a J-beta primer mix, a second PCR was run for 7 to 11 cycles. TCRdb re-called the 5' RACE reads with MiXCR, one entry per CDR3 protein. The table lists fewer than 1.5 million distinct CDR3 sequences, 42% of them singletons. Per the germline V gene, CDR1 is MNHEY and CDR2 is SVGAGI. This CDR3 is 17 amino acids long. The chain recombines TRBV6-5 with TRBJ2-7, with D possibly TRBD2 on 5 matching bases. The J call is uncertain, as TRBJ2-5 better fits the DNA end. This TCR was recovered from a woman aged 18 to 35 in good health. The sequencing sample was made of blood. The CDR3 here is CASSYSGRVKVRGTQYF. The CDR3 DNA is TGTGCCAGCAGTTACTCAGGGCGGGTCAAGGTTCGGGGGACCCAGTACTTC.